What follows are 10 T cell receptor beta chains derived from one specimen sequenced in a study of blood T cell repertoires in COVID-19 (dated by TCRdb to the early 2020s). Preparation of the library involved the immunoSEQ multiplex PCR assay. The clones in this table, taken by TCRdb from immuneACCESS, are in-frame only. Not every clone is retained; where verified, under half of the shortfall comes from an unresolved V gene, and the cause of the rest is unknown. The sample table records about 180,000 clones; nearly 90% of these occur just once. Of the sample, around 1.9% falls within the top ten clones. The sequencing input was peripheral blood. Receptors were obtained from a man aged 18 to 30 who had recovered from COVID-19.

The chain combines TRBV29-1 with TRBJ2-7; D not certain. The V gene's germline CDR1 is SQVTM and CDR2 ANQGSEA. This CDR3 has 16 residues. The V gene lost 4 bases and the J gene lost 4 bases, with 23 bases spanning the gap. CDR3 DNA: TGCAGCGTTGGGTGGCCAGCGTCACCCCTAATTTACGAGCAGTACTTC. This codes for CSVGWPASPLIYEQYF.

The J gene is TRBJ1-1, the V gene TRBV7-2, with unresolved D. CDR1 and CDR2 from the germline V gene are SGHTA and FQGNSA. This CDR3 has 15 residues. V was shortened by 4 bases and J by 1 base, with 13 bases between the two germline ends. The CDR3 reads CASSWRGYPNTEAFF. CDR3 DNA: TGTGCCAGCAGCTGGAGAGGGTATCCGAACACTGAAGCTTTCTTT.

The chain recombines TRBV11-2 with TRBJ2-1, with D possibly TRBD2 on 5 matching bases. CDR3 length: 14 residues. Germline loops: CDR1 SGHAT, CDR2 FQNNGV. With 1 base removed from V and 3 bases from J, the gap between germline ends came to 7 bases. The CDR3, as DNA: TGTGCCAGCAGCTTAGCAGGAGGCTACAATGAGCAGTTCTTC. Its protein product is CASSLAGGYNEQFF. Filled out from reference TRBV11-2 and TRBJ2-1, the complete variable domain reads EAGVAQSPRYKIIEKRQSVAFWCNPISGHATLYWYQQILGQGPKLLIQFQNNGVVDDSQLPKDRFSAERLKGVDSTLKIQPAKLEDSAVYLCASSLAGGYNEQFFGPGTRLTVL.

The sample holds a few counts of this clone. The rearrangement joins TRBV28 to TRBJ1-1; 12 positions match TRBD1. Trimming took 4 bases from V and 6 from J; bases not matched to a gene: 6. Germline V gene lookup returns CDR1 MDHEN and CDR2 SYDVKM. CDR3 length: 15 residues. The chain's CDR3 is CASSWGGQGAPEAFF. CDR3 nucleotide sequence: TGTGCCAGCAGTTGGGGGGGACAGGGGGCCCCTGAAGCTTTCTTT. The full variable domain, in which reference TRBV28 and TRBJ1-1 provide the parts outside the CDR3, is DVKVTQSSRYLVKRTGEKVFLECVQDMDHENMFWYRQDPGLGLRLIYFSYDVKMKEKGDIPEGYSVSREKKERFSLILESASTNQTSMYLCASSWGGQGAPEAFFGQGTRLTVV.

This clone was counted only a few times. This chain connects TRBV19 to TRBJ2-7, with D perhaps TRBD2 (7 bases). The V gene's germline CDR1 is LNHDA and CDR2 SQIVND (reference sequence). This CDR3 has 14 amino acids. V lost 4 bases, J lost 4 bases, and 14 bases lay in between. Written as DNA, the CDR3 is TGTGCCAGTAGTACGTATCGGGGGGCTTACGAGCAGTACTTC. Residues: CASSTYRGAYEQYF.

This chain connects TRBV6-4 to TRBJ2-7, with 8 bases lining up with TRBD1. The CDR3 consists of 16 residues. Germline CDR1 and CDR2: MRHNA and SNTAGT. V gave up 3 bases and J gave up 4 bases; unmatched junction bases: 11. This CDR3 reads CASSERAGQGAYEQYF. The DNA for the CDR3 is TGTGCCAGCAGTGAAAGGGCGGGGCAGGGGGCTTACGAGCAGTACTTC.

The chain combines TRBV19 with TRBJ1-5; D possibly corresponds to TRBD1 (6 bases). V was cut by 2 bases and J by 4 bases, with 12 bases left in between. CDR1 is LNHDA and CDR2 is SQIVND in the germline V gene (reference sequence). This CDR3 region has 15 residues. In nucleotides, the CDR3 is TGTGCCAGTAGTATATGGGGGCTCGGAAATCAGCCCCAGCATTTT. It specifies CASSIWGLGNQPQHF. The complete variable domain, with remaining parts taken from reference TRBV19 and TRBJ1-5, reads DGGITQSPKYLFRKEGQNVTLSCEQNLNHDAMYWYRQDPGQGLRLIYYSQIVNDFQKGDIAEGYSVSREKKESFPLTVTSAQKNPTAFYLCASSIWGLGNQPQHFGDGTRLSIL.

The J gene is TRBJ2-7, the V gene TRBV28; 9 bases align to TRBD2. With V trimmed by 6 bases and J by 4 bases, 10 bases remained unmatched. This CDR3 has 15 residues. The germline gives CDR1 MDHEN, CDR2 SYDVKM. In DNA, the CDR3 is TGTGCCAGCAGGCGGGGGGGCCGTGAGGGGTACGAGCAGTACTTC. Protein: CASRRGGREGYEQYF.

The chain couples TRBV10-3 to TRBJ2-5, with D uncertain. Germline CDR1 ENHRY, CDR2 SYGVKD. V was pared by 4 bases and J by 1 base, with 13 bases between. The CDR3 is 15 residues long. The CDR3 loop reads CAISVTNQRQETQYF. Here the CDR3 DNA reads TGTGCCATCAGTGTTACTAACCAACGCCAAGAGACCCAGTACTTC.

The rearrangement uses TRBV5-1 and TRBJ2-3, with 9 nucleotides matching TRBD2. Looked up from germline, CDR1 is SGHRS and CDR2 is YFSETQ. The CDR3 has 14 amino acids. After removal of 4 bases from V and 4 bases from J, the junction contained 4 bases not matched to a gene. CDR3 DNA sequence: TGCGCCAGCAGCATAGCGGGAGTTCCAGATACGCAGTATTTT. It codes for CASSIAGVPDTQYF.